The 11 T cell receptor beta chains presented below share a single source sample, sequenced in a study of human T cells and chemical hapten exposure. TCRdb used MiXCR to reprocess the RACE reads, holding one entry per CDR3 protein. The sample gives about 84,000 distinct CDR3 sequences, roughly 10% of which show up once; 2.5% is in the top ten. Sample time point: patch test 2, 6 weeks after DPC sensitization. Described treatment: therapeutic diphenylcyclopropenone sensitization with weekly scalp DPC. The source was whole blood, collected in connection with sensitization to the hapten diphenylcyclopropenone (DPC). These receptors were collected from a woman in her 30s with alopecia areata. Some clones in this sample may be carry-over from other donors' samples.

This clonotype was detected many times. The CDR3 region is CASSLETAGGFYEQYF. The CDR3 nucleotides read TGTGCCAGCAGTTTAGAGACAGCGGGGGGGTTCTACGAGCAGTACTTC. V gene TRBV28 combines with J gene TRBJ2-7; TRBD2 matches at 10 bases. The CDR3 totals 16 residues. Trimming at V came to 2 bases and at J to 3 bases, leaving 7 bases not matched to a gene. In germline, CDR1 is MDHEN, CDR2 SYDVKM.

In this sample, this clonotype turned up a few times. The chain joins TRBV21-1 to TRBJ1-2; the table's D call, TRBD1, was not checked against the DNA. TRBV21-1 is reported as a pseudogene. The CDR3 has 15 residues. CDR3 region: CASSKTGCRNYGYTF. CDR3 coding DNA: TGTGCCAGCAGCAAAACAGGTTGCCGGAACTATGGCTACACCTTC.

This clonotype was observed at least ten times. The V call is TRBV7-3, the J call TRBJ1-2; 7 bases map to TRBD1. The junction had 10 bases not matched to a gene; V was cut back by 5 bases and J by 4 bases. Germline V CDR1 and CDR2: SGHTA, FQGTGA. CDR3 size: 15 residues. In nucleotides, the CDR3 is TGTGCCAGCAGCCCAACAGGGGCTGAAGTCTATGGCTACACCTTC. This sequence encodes CASSPTGAEVYGYTF.

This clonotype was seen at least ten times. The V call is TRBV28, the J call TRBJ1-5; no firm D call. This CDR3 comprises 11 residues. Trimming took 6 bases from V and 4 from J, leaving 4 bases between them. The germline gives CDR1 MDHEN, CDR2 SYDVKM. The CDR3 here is CASSYNQPQHF. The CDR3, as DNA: TGTGCCAGCAGCTATAATCAGCCCCAGCATTTT.

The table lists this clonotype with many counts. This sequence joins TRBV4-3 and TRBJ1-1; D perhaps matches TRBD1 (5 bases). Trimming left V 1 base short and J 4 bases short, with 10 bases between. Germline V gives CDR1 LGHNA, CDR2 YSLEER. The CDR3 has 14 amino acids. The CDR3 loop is CASSQGSGTTEAFF. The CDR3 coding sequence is TGCGCCAGCAGCCAAGGGTCTGGGACCACTGAAGCTTTCTTT.

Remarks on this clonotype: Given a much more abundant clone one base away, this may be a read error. The CDR3 bases are TGTGCCAGCAGTTTAAGACTGGGGATCTACGAGCAGTACTTC. Translating gives CASSLRLGIYEQYF. This chain uses TRBV27 with TRBJ2-7; no clear D. Trimming pared 2 bases from V and 3 bases from J, leaving 11 bases between. This CDR3 is built from 14 residues. From germline, CDR1 is MNHEY and CDR2 SMNVEV (reference sequence).

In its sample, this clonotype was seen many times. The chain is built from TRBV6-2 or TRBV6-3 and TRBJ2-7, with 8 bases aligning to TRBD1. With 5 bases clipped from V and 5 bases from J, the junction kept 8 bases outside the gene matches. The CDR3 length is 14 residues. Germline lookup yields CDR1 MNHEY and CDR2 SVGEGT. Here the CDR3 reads CASSPDRGTHEQYF. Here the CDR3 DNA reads TGTGCCAGCAGTCCTGACAGGGGTACCCACGAGCAGTACTTC.

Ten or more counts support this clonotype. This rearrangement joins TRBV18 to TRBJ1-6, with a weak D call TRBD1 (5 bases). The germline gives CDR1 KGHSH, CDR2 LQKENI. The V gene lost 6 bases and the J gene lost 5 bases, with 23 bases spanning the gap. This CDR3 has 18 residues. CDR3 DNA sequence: TGTGCCAGCTCCCCCTACCAGGGTGCCCCTAACGATAATTCACCCCTCCACTTT. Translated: CASSPYQGAPNDNSPLHF.

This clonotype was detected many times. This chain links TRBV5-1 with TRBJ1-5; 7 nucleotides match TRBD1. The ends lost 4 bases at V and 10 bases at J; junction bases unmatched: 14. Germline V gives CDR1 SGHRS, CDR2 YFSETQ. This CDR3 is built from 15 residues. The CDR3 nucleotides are TGCGCCAGCAGCGTGGAGACAGGGCCGAATTATCCCCAGCATTTT. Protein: CASSVETGPNYPQHF.

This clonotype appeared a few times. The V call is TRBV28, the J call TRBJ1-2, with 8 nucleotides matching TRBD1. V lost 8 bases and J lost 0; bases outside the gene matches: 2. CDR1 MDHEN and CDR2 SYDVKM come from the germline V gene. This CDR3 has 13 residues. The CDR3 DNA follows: TGTGCCAGCCGACAGGGGCCTAACTATGGCTACACCTTC. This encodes CASRQGPNYGYTF.

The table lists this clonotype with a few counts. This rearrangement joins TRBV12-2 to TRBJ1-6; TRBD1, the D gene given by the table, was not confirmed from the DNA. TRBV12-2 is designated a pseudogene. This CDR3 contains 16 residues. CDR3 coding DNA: TGTGCAAGTCCCCCTGGAACTGGACAGGGTAATTCACCCCTCCACTTT. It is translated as CASPPGTGQGNSPLHF.